These 27 T cell receptor beta chains were all obtained from the same sample, sequenced in a study of spatial heterogeneity in lung cancer. Time point in this sample: sample taken at primary tumor resection. One entry per CDR3 protein results from TCRdb running MiXCR on the 5' RACE reads. The repertoire includes over 50,000 distinct CDR3 sequences, approximately 6% of them detected once, and approximately 14% sits in the top ten. The material was PBMCs, obtained at surgery. The receptors come from a female donor with early-stage non-small cell lung cancer.

This clonotype was seen at least ten times. CDR3 coding DNA: TGCGCCAGCAGCCTCGATGGGGGTTTCAATGAGCAGTTCTTC. As protein: CASSLDGGFNEQFF. The chain recombines TRBV5-1 with TRBJ2-1; perhaps D is TRBD1 or TRBD2 (5 bases each). Trimming left V 4 bases short and J 6 bases short, with 14 bases between. Germline V gene data show CDR1 as SGHRS and CDR2 as YFSETQ. The CDR3 runs to 14 residues. The full variable domain, its missing parts supplied by reference TRBV5-1 and TRBJ2-1, is KAGVTQTPRYLIKTRGQQVTLSCSPISGHRSVSWYQQTPGQGLQFLFEYFSETQRNKGNFPGRFSGRQFSNSRSEMNVSTLELGDSALYLCASSLDGGFNEQFFGPGTRLTVL.

The rearrangement links TRBV24-1 to TRBJ2-1, with a weak D call TRBD2 (6 bases). Trimming removed 4 bases at V and 10 bases at J, with 16 bases between. The CDR3 is made up of 14 amino acids. Germline V gene lookup returns CDR1 KGHDR and CDR2 SFDVKD. CDR3 region: CATSDHGTFREQFF. DNA of the CDR3: TGTGCCACCAGTGACCACGGGACTTTCCGAGAGCAGTTCTTC.

This clonotype has ten or more counts. The chain couples TRBV7-9 to TRBJ1-4; TRBD1 matches at 7 bases. Germline V gives CDR1 SEHNR, CDR2 FQNEAQ (reference sequence). V was pared by 5 bases and J by 3 bases, with 9 bases of the junction left unmatched. The CDR3 sequence is 16 residues long. CDR3 sequence: CASSARQGRANEKLFF. CDR3 in DNA: TGTGCCAGCAGCGCCCGACAGGGACGGGCTAATGAAAAACTGTTTTTT.

This clonotype occurred a few times. CDR3 amino acids: CATSPGGANTGELFF. The CDR3 coding sequence is TGTGCCACCTCCCCGGGCGGGGCGAACACCGGGGAGCTGTTTTTT. V usage is TRBV28 and J usage is TRBJ2-2; D is perhaps TRBD2 (6 bases). Looked up from germline, CDR1 is MDHEN and CDR2 is SYDVKM. The V and J ends lost 10 bases and 0 bases respectively, with 15 bases between them. The length of the CDR3 is 15 residues.

This clonotype was seen repeatedly, ten times or more. The chain links TRBV10-1 to TRBJ2-5; D not resolved. This CDR3 spans 9 amino acids. V was clipped by 8 bases and J by 7 bases, with 5 bases between them. CDR1 is WNHNN and CDR2 is SYGVQD in the germline V gene (reference sequence). The DNA of the CDR3 is TGCGCCAGCTTTGGGACCCAGTACTTC. This codes for CASFGTQYF.

The table lists this clonotype with a few counts. The chain uses TRBV28 and TRBJ2-3, with D tentatively TRBD1 or TRBD2 (5 bases each). The germline V gene has CDR1 MDHEN and CDR2 SYDVKM. V was trimmed by 7 bases and J by 6 bases, leaving 14 bases between them. This CDR3 is 13 amino acids long. CDR3 nucleotides: TGTGCCAGCACGTTGGGGCCGGGGGATACGCAGTATTTT. Protein: CASTLGPGDTQYF.

This clonotype is judged medium-sized (0.01 to 0.1%). The chain has TRBV5-1 and TRBJ2-3, with D possibly being TRBD1 or TRBD2 (5 bases each). Per the germline V gene, CDR1 is SGHRS and CDR2 is YFSETQ. Trimming pared 6 bases from V and 0 bases from J, leaving 8 bases between. The CDR3 covers 13 residues. The CDR3 DNA reads TGCGCCAGCAAGAGGGACAGCACAGATACGCAGTATTTT. Residues: CASKRDSTDTQYF.

This clonotype was seen ten or more times. This chain uses TRBV15 with TRBJ1-2; 12 nucleotides line up with TRBD1. This CDR3 contains 17 residues. Unmatched junction bases numbered 10, after V lost 1 base and J lost 7 bases. Germline V gene data show CDR1 as LNHNV and CDR2 as YYDKDF (reference sequence). CDR3 region: CATSRGFPGQGALGYTF. CDR3 bases: TGTGCCACCAGCAGAGGTTTTCCGGGACAGGGGGCGCTTGGCTACACCTTC. The variable domain in full, with the rest retrieved from reference TRBV15 and TRBJ1-2, is DAMVIQNPRYQVTQFGKPVTLSCSQTLNHNVMYWYQQKSSQAPKLLFHYYDKDFNNEADTPDNFQSRRPNTSFCFLDIRSPGLGDTAMYLCATSRGFPGQGALGYTFGSGTRLTVV.

In its sample, this clonotype ranks as medium-sized (0.01 to 0.1%). CDR3 sequence: CASNPTSGSYNEQFF. The DNA for the CDR3 is TGTGCCAGCAACCCGACTAGCGGGAGCTACAATGAGCAGTTCTTC. The chain carries TRBV6-5 and TRBJ2-1; 12 positions agree with TRBD2. Unmatched junction bases numbered 4, after V lost 7 bases and J lost 3 bases. The length of the CDR3 is 15 residues. Germline V gene sequence: CDR1 MNHEY, CDR2 SVGAGI.

CDR3 protein: CASSQSGASEAYEQYF. The DNA of the CDR3 is TGTGCCAGCAGCCAATCCGGTGCATCCGAGGCCTACGAGCAGTACTTC. The chain is built from TRBV14 and TRBJ2-7; D is uncertain. This CDR3 spans 16 amino acids. V lost 2 bases and J lost 2, with 16 bases in between. CDR1 and CDR2 (germline): SGHDN, FVKESK.

This clonotype was observed a few times. The chain joins TRBV7-3 to TRBJ2-5; TRBD2 might be the D (5 bases). V was cut by 1 base and J by 2 bases, with 17 bases left in between. Per germline, CDR1 SGHTA and CDR2 FQGTGA. The CDR3 loop spans 17 amino acids. This CDR3 is CASSLSGGRLKQETQYF. CDR3 bases: TGTGCCAGCAGCTTAAGCGGTGGTAGACTAAAACAAGAGACCCAGTACTTC.

The rearrangement joins TRBV9 to TRBJ2-7; D remains ambiguous. V lost 0 bases and J 0 bases, leaving 10 bases between the germline ends. Germline CDR1 and CDR2: SGDLS and YYNGEE. The CDR3 has 15 residues. DNA of the CDR3: TGTGCCAGCAGCGTAGGGACGTCCAGCTCCTACGAGCAGTACTTC. This gives the protein CASSVGTSSSYEQYF.

The sample holds a few counts of this clonotype. This chain links TRBV20-1 with TRBJ1-6; possible D gene TRBD1, 6 bases. In germline, CDR1 is DFQATT, CDR2 SNEGSKA (reference sequence). V lost 3 bases and J lost 10, with 13 bases in between. The CDR3 extends over 13 amino acids. The CDR3 spells CSASFRGSSPLHF. The DNA for the CDR3 is TGCAGTGCTAGTTTCAGGGGTTCCTCACCCCTCCACTTT.

This clonotype was recorded at least ten times. The chain links TRBV28 to TRBJ1-2; no definite D call. This CDR3 is built from 12 residues. Germline assignment: CDR1 MDHEN and CDR2 SYDVKM. V was clipped by 1 base and J by 5 bases, with 5 bases between them. CDR3 in DNA: TGTGCCAGCAGTTTATCTGGGTATGGCTACACCTTC. Translation gives CASSLSGYGYTF.

This clonotype was seen ten or more times. V and J are TRBV28 and TRBJ2-3; 8 nucleotides line up with TRBD2. The CDR3 has 16 residues. The germline V gene has CDR1 MDHEN and CDR2 SYDVKM. V was clipped by 6 bases and J by 0 bases; unmatched bases: 8. DNA of the CDR3: TGTGCCAGCAGCCCCGGGGGGGCCCTAAGCACAGATACGCAGTATTTT. This codes for CASSPGGALSTDTQYF.

This chain uses TRBV2 with TRBJ2-2; D ambiguous. Between the trimmed V and J ends, which lost 7 bases and 1 base, there was a span of 7 bases. The germline V gene has CDR1 SNHLY and CDR2 FYNNEI. The CDR3 extends over 13 amino acids. The CDR3 loop reads CASTPENTGELFF. For the CDR3, the DNA is TGTGCCAGCACCCCGGAGAACACCGGGGAGCTGTTTTTT.

This clonotype showed up many times. The chain recombines TRBV2 with TRBJ2-2; 9 bases agree with TRBD2. V gave up 2 bases and J gave up 4 bases; unmatched junction bases: 2. Germline V gene sequence: CDR1 SNHLY, CDR2 FYNNEI. This CDR3 is built from 15 residues. The chain's CDR3 is CASSELAGSTGELFF. The CDR3 bases are TGTGCCAGCAGTGAACTAGCGGGGAGCACCGGGGAGCTGTTTTTT.

Note on this clonotype: One end of the junction fails to match germline, which may point to a read error. The J gene is TRBJ1-5, the V gene TRBV27; the D gene is possibly TRBD1 (5 bases). There are 19 residues in the CDR3. CDR1 and CDR2 from the germline V gene are MNHEY and SMNVEV (reference sequence). The CDR3 loop is CTSSLSPRCGRGKNQPQHF. The CDR3 region has the DNA TGCACCAGCAGTTTATCGCCCCGGTGCGGGAGGGGAAAGAATCAGCCCCAGCATTTT.

The CDR3 DNA is TGTGCCAGCAGCTTAATAGGGCCTAGCTCCTACAATGAGCAGTTCTTC. Translation gives CASSLIGPSSYNEQFF. The rearrangement joins TRBV7-3 to TRBJ2-1; no clear D. The V gene lost 1 base and the J gene lost 0 bases, with 10 bases spanning the gap. Germline V gene sequence: CDR1 SGHTA, CDR2 FQGTGA. The CDR3 is made up of 16 amino acids.

This clonotype appeared many times. The chain has TRBV7-2 and TRBJ2-1; either TRBD1 or TRBD2 may fit D (5 bases each). V lost 6 bases and J 5 bases, leaving 20 bases between the germline ends. Germline assignment: CDR1 SGHTA and CDR2 FQGNSA. This CDR3 region has 16 residues. CDR3 in amino acids: CASRPAGTHNNNEQFF. CDR3 nucleotide sequence: TGTGCCAGCAGACCCGCCGGGACCCACAACAACAATGAGCAGTTCTTC.

This clonotype appeared a few times. The CDR3 sequence: CASSQMDSRNTEAFF. In DNA, the CDR3 is TGTGCCAGCAGCCAGATGGACAGTCGGAACACTGAAGCTTTCTTT. The chain combines TRBV14 with TRBJ1-1, with D possibly matching TRBD1 (6 bases). Germline V gene sequence: CDR1 SGHDN, CDR2 FVKESK. The CDR3 covers 15 residues. Trimming cost V 3 bases and J 1 base, with 12 bases left between them.

The chain is built from TRBV12-3 or TRBV12-4 and TRBJ2-7, with 9 bases aligning to TRBD1. Trimming cost V 6 bases and J 2 bases; bases outside gene matches: 8. This CDR3 is 15 amino acids long. As DNA, the CDR3 is TGTGCCAGCAGCGTAGGGACAGGGCCTGCCTACGAGCAGTACTTC. Protein product: CASSVGTGPAYEQYF.

This clonotype was recorded a few times. The chain uses TRBV7-8 and TRBJ2-4; 8 nucleotides line up with TRBD1. Germline assignment: CDR1 SGHVS and CDR2 FQNEAQ. V lost 1 base, J lost 7 bases, and 0 bases stayed unmatched. CDR3 size: 13 residues. The CDR3 DNA is TGTGCCAGCAGCTTAGGACAGGGGAACATTCAGTACTTC. It yields the protein CASSLGQGNIQYF.

By sample share, this clonotype is medium-sized. The rearrangement uses TRBV6-4 and TRBJ2-2, with D maybe TRBD2 (5 bases). CDR3 size: 13 residues. Deletions cut 5 bases from V and 6 bases from J, with 10 bases between. Germline-derived CDR1 and CDR2 are MRHNA and SNTAGT. The CDR3, as DNA: TGTGCCAGCAGTCGGGATTGGGCCGGGGAGCTGTTTTTT. It yields the protein CASSRDWAGELFF.

The chain joins TRBV19 to TRBJ2-7; D possibly corresponds to TRBD1 (5 bases). The V end lost 1 base, the J end lost 6 bases, and 13 bases lay between the germline ends. Germline V gives CDR1 LNHDA, CDR2 SQIVND (reference sequence). The CDR3 has 14 residues. CDR3 in amino acids: CASSIVGERAEQYF. The CDR3 nucleotides read TGTGCCAGTAGTATAGTAGGGGAACGAGCCGAGCAGTACTTC.

This clonotype was counted ten times or more. V usage is TRBV28 and J usage is TRBJ2-3, with D perhaps TRBD1 or TRBD2 (5 bases each). CDR1 and CDR2 from the germline V gene are MDHEN and SYDVKM. Trimming removed 7 bases from V and 1 base from J, with 15 bases in between. The length of the CDR3 is 15 residues. The chain's CDR3 is CASTLGRVRTDTQYF. CDR3 DNA sequence: TGTGCCAGCACCCTGGGGCGGGTCCGCACAGATACGCAGTATTTT.

There are many counts of this clonotype. DNA of the CDR3: TGTGCCAGCAGCTTTCCGCGGCTTACTAGCGGGCACAATGAGCAGTTCTTC. Amino acids: CASSFPRLTSGHNEQFF. The genes are TRBV11-3 and TRBJ2-1; 9 bases align to TRBD2. The trim removed 3 bases at V and 5 bases at J, leaving 11 bases unmatched. Germline CDR1 and CDR2: SGHNT and YENEEA. The CDR3 extends over 17 amino acids.